This TCR beta chain emerged from a study of cytomegalovirus exposure and HLA in healthy donors. Points from the study as a whole: CMV antigen specificity of three CMV-associated chains was confirmed in vitro. In a later analysis, TCR association rates varied by HLA locus: DRB1 most, HLA-C fewest. An analysis was carried out later, and it reportedly showed fewer N-insertions in an Asian-associated ancestry cluster than the approximately 700-donor mean.

Healthy individuals who donated bone marrow served as the donors. This PCR relied on a set of 60 Vbeta primers and 13 Jbeta primers. Data came from immunoSEQ multiplex PCR; TCRdb stores just in-frame clones and leaves some out. Its table records about 130,000 clones. Trimming left V 0 bases short and J 2 bases short, with 12 bases between. The CDR3 is made up of 15 amino acids. Germline-derived CDR1 and CDR2 are SGHRS and YFSETQ. A word on this clone: No antigen is known for it.

Sequenced material: PBMCs. The clonotype was recovered from a woman aged 60-75 years in good health and CMV-seronegative. The chain is built from TRBV5-1 and TRBJ2-7; D not certain. The CDR3 loop is CASSLGLGATYEQYF. CDR3 nucleotide sequence: TGCGCCAGCAGCTTGGGCTTAGGAGCTACCTACGAGCAGTACTTC. The complete variable domain, with remaining parts taken from reference TRBV5-1 and TRBJ2-7, reads KAGVTQTPRYLIKTRGQQVTLSCSPISGHRSVSWYQQTPGQGLQFLFEYFSETQRNKGNFPGRFSGRQFSNSRSEMNVSTLELGDSALYLCASSLGLGATYEQYFGPGTRLTVT.